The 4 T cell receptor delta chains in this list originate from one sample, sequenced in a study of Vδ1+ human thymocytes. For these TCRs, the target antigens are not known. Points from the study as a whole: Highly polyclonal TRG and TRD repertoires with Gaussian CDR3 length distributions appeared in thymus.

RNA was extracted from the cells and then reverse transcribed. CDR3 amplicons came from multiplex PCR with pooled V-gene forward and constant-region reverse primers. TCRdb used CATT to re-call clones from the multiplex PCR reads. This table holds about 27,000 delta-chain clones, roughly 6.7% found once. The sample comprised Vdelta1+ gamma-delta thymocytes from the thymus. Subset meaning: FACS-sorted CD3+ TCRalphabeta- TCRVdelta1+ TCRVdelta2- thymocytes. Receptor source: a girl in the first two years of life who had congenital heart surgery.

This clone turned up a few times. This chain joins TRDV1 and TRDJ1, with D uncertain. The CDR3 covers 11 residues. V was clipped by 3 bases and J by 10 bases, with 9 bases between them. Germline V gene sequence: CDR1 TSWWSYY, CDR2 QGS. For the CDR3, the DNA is TGTGCTCTTGGGGACCGGAGCGGACTCATCTTT. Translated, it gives CALGDRSGLIF.

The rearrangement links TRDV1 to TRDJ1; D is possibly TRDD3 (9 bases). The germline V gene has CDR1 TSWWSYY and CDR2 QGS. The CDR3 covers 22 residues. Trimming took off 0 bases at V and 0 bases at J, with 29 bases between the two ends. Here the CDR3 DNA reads TGTGCTCTTGGGGAACTAAAGTCGCGAACTTCCTACTGGGGGACCTACACCGATAAACTCATCTTT. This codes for CALGELKSRTSYWGTYTDKLIF.

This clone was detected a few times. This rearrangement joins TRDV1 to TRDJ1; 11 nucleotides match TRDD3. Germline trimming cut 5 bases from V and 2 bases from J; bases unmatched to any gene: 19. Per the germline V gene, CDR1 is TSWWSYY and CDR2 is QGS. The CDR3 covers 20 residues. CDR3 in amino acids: CALGTGLPTLLGDRTDKLIF. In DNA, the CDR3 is TGTGCTCTTGGGACAGGCCTTCCAACCTTACTGGGGGATAGAACCGATAAACTCATCTTT.

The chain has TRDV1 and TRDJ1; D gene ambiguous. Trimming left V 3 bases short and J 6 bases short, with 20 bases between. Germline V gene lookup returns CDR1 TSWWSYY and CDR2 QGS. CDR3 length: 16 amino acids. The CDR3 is CALGEQGQSHGNKLIF. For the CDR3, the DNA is TGTGCTCTTGGGGAGCAGGGGCAGTCGCATGGGAATAAACTCATCTTT.